This T cell receptor beta chain was profiled in a study of OX40 agonist ivuxolimab in advanced cancers. For the wider study: Ivuxolimab was a fully human IgG2 agonistic monoclonal antibody targeting the costimulatory receptor OX40 (CD134). Intravenous ivuxolimab was administered to patients every 2 weeks at six dose levels: 0.01, 0.1, 0.3, 1.5, 3 and 10 mg/kg. Of the approximately 50 patients in dose escalation, 19 had hepatocellular carcinoma, some 15 had melanoma, 9 had renal cell carcinoma and 9 had head and neck cancer. In the dose-escalation cohort, 82.7% of patients were male, and the mean age was around 60 years with a range of roughly 20 to 85. Prior anti-PD-1, anti-PD-L1 or anti-CTLA-4 therapy was permitted, and checkpoint inhibitors had been received by roughly 40% of dose-escalation patients. Partial responses were achieved by three dose-escalation patients, of whom one had hepatocellular carcinoma and two had cutaneous melanoma. Peripheral TCRbeta sequencing was intended to test whether TCR sequence diversity was altered and clonal T-cell expansion was caused by ivuxolimab. The paper covers the monotherapy dose-escalation part of the phase I ivuxolimab trial, which included N ≈ 54 patients. Overall study outcomes, separate from this receptor: The antigen specificity of the peripheral T cells that underwent clonal expansion was not determined. Low levels of normalized T-cell clonal expansion were also seen in some nonresponding patients. After ivuxolimab, CD8+ T cells had more expanded clones than CD4+ T cells on average. At doses of 0.1 to 3.0 mg/kg, clonal expansion of both CD4+ and CD8+ blood T cells was observed from baseline to week 6. Partial responders in the 0.1-3.0 mg/kg groups had among the lowest normalized peripheral clonal expansion, especially among CD8+ T cells.

Patients with autoimmune disease history or receiving systemic immunosuppression were excluded from the trial. Peripheral blood for TCR sequencing was drawn from every dose cohort at baseline, at cycle 4 day 1 and at cycle 7 day 1. The samples were taken from a phase I, first-in-human, multicenter, open-label dose-escalation trial of ivuxolimab. Adults with locally advanced or metastatic melanoma, renal cell, hepatocellular, or head and neck squamous cell carcinoma were enrolled in the trial. Before TCR sequencing, CD4+ and CD8+ T cells were separately sorted from peripheral blood. To sequence the TCRbeta CDR3 region, genomic DNA was isolated from the sorted cells. The immunoSEQ Assay was used for sequencing of TCRbeta CDR3 regions. This is the immuneACCESS table as TCRdb keeps it, with only in-frame sequences that have V and J called. A part of the clones is gone; compared with another copy, unresolved V genes explain less than half, and the rest is unexplained. The sample table contains about 69,000 clones; only one count was recorded for roughly 89% of them. The ten largest clones take up roughly a tenth of the sample.

CDR1 MNHEY and CDR2 SMNVEV were looked up in the germline V gene (reference sequence). V and J are truncated by 6 bases and 7 bases respectively, leaving an intervening sequence of 19 bases. The CDR3 sequence holds 15 residues, the cysteine and phenylalanine included. Of all the DNA, just the CDR3 is kept, 45 bases in frame from base 1. With regard to this clone: The clone's antigen remains unknown. Per-nucleotide qualities are absent, and no much larger clonotype sits a single base away.

The sequence derives from an adult with an advanced solid tumor such as melanoma, head and neck, liver or kidney cancer. Here the chain combines TRBV27 and TRBJ2-1; the D gene is perhaps TRBD2, on 5 matching bases. The sample was CD4+ or CD8+ T cells sorted from blood, taken in a trial of the OX40 agonist ivuxolimab. DNA sequence: TGTGCCAGCAGCCCCCAATGGGCGGGTAGGAATGAGCAGTTCTTC. The resulting protein is CASSPQWAGRNEQFF.